This T cell receptor beta chain was sequenced in a study of T cell responses to AZD1222 COVID-19 vaccine. Study-level information: Second doses that came at about 4 or about 12 weeks were put together.

Data came from immunoSEQ multiplex PCR; TCRdb stores just in-frame clones and leaves some out. In the table there are some 120,000 clones, roughly 86% of which are singletons. CDR1 and CDR2 (germline): SEHNR, FQNEAQ (reference sequence). Unmatched junction bases numbered 11, after V lost 4 bases and J lost 3 bases. CDR3 length: 16 amino acids. Specimen: peripheral blood, collected on day 0 of AZD1222 vaccination. The sequence was collected from an adult in good health. J is TRBJ1-1 and V is TRBV7-9, with 7 bases aligning to TRBD1. CDR3 residues: CASSSSAGGRDTEAFF. CDR3 DNA sequence: TGTGCCAGCAGCTCTAGCGCAGGGGGTAGGGACACTGAAGCTTTCTTT.